The rows below give T cell receptor beta chains drawn from one sample of a study of T cell repertoires in cytomegalovirus infection. TCRdb itself ran the reads through MiXCR, one entry per CDR3 protein. The data show roughly 230,000 distinct CDR3 sequences, with approximately 22% seen just once and 15% to 20% held by the top ten. Sequences were obtained from CD8+ T cells from PBMCs. These receptors came from a human donor in good health (CMV status not recorded). Some clones in this sample may be carry-over from other donors' samples. CDR3s include the opening cysteine and the closing phenylalanine or tryptophan. Each record gives: V gene, clone size, J gene, D gene, CDR3 protein, CDR3 DNA. The D gene is left open where the match is weak. Clone size is given for some rows only: seen once, a few or many times, or a class if the clone is expanded.

V: TRBV5-1; size: NA; J: TRBJ1-1; D: NA; CDR3: CASSLGARDGNTEAFF; DNA: TGCGCCAGCAGCTTGGGGGCCAGGGACGGGAACACTGAAGCTTTCTTT
V: TRBV25-1; size: once; J: TRBJ1-2; D: NA; CDR3: CASSESGGLDYGYTF; DNA: TGTGCCAGCAGTGAATCCGGGGGTCTTGACTATGGCTACACCTTC
V: TRBV3-1; size: NA; J: TRBJ2-3; D: TRBD1; CDR3: CASSSGTVGTDTQYF; DNA: TGTGCCAGCAGCTCCGGGACAGTCGGCACAGATACGCAGTATTTT
V: TRBV19; size: NA; J: TRBJ1-1; D: NA; CDR3: CASKAGRGSTEAFF; DNA: TGTGCCAGTAAGGCAGGGCGTGGGAGCACTGAAGCTTTCTTT
V: TRBV7-9; size: many; J: TRBJ1-4; D: NA; CDR3: CASSLDEKLFF; DNA: TGTGCCAGCAGCCTGGATGAAAAACTGTTTTTT
V: TRBV7-9; size: few; J: TRBJ2-3; D: TRBD1; CDR3: CASSPRTGGSTDTQYF; DNA: TGTGCCAGCAGCCCGCGGACAGGGGGAAGCACAGATACGCAGTATTTT
V: TRBV27; size: NA; J: TRBJ2-7; D: NA; CDR3: CASSFRVAYEQYF; DNA: TGTGCCAGCAGTTTTAGGGTAGCCTACGAGCAGTACTTC
V: TRBV7-9; size: many; J: TRBJ2-5; D: NA; CDR3: CASIRGGQETQYF; DNA: TGTGCCAGCATCAGGGGGGGCCAAGAGACCCAGTACTTC
V: TRBV5-1; size: NA; J: TRBJ2-1; D: TRBD2; CDR3: CASSLAGANNEQFF; DNA: TGCGCCAGCAGCTTAGCGGGGGCCAACAATGAGCAGTTCTTC
V: TRBV7-9; size: few; J: TRBJ1-4; D: TRBD1; CDR3: CASSSPGQGDEKLFF; DNA: TGTGCCAGCAGCTCCCCGGGACAGGGAGATGAAAAACTGTTTTTT
V: TRBV12-3/TRBV12-4; size: NA; J: TRBJ2-3; D: NA; CDR3: CASSLRLARTDTQYF; DNA: TGTGCCAGCAGTTTAAGGCTAGCTCGCACAGATACGCAGTATTTT
V: TRBV28; size: many; J: TRBJ2-1; D: TRBD2; CDR3: CASNPSGAYNEQFF; DNA: TGTGCCAGCAACCCTAGCGGGGCCTACAATGAGCAGTTCTTC
V: TRBV18; size: many; J: TRBJ2-5; D: NA; CDR3: CASSPLIKDQETQYF; DNA: TGTGCCAGCTCACCCCTGATCAAGGACCAAGAGACCCAGTACTTC
V: TRBV28; size: few; J: TRBJ2-1; D: NA; CDR3: CASNPGPSYNEQFF; DNA: TGTGCCAGCAACCCGGGCCCGTCCTACAATGAGCAGTTCTTC
V: TRBV5-6; size: few; J: TRBJ2-7; D: TRBD2; CDR3: CASSMTSGVHEQYF; DNA: TGTGCCAGCAGTATGACTAGCGGGGTTCACGAGCAGTACTTC
V: TRBV2; size: NA; J: TRBJ2-7; D: TRBD1; CDR3: CASSEDLWGTGYYEQYF; DNA: TGTGCCAGCAGTGAAGACCTGTGGGGGACAGGGTACTACGAGCAGTACTTC
V: TRBV9; size: few; J: TRBJ2-7; D: NA; CDR3: CASSVGPLGTYEQYF; DNA: TGTGCCAGCAGCGTAGGGCCTTTAGGGACCTACGAGCAGTACTTC
V: TRBV24-1; size: few; J: TRBJ2-2; D: TRBD1; CDR3: CATSDYPVTGDHGELFF; DNA: TGTGCCACCAGTGATTACCCGGTAACAGGGGATCACGGGGAGCTGTTTTTT
V: TRBV29-1; size: NA; J: TRBJ2-1; D: TRBD2; CDR3: CSVEGVLAGGRTYNEQFF; DNA: TGCAGCGTTGAGGGTGTTCTAGCGGGGGGCCGGACCTACAATGAGCAGTTCTTC
V: TRBV11-1; size: few; J: TRBJ2-7; D: TRBD1; CDR3: CASSSVSGQGHSYEQYF; DNA: TGTGCCAGCAGCTCGGTTTCGGGACAGGGGCACTCTTACGAGCAGTACTTC
V: TRBV7-9; size: many; J: TRBJ2-1; D: NA; CDR3: CASSLDWGLGDEQFF; DNA: TGTGCCAGCAGCTTAGATTGGGGCTTGGGCGATGAGCAGTTCTTC
V: TRBV20-1; size: few; J: TRBJ2-3; D: TRBD2; CDR3: CSAQNQLAGGQDTQYF; DNA: TGCAGTGCCCAGAATCAACTAGCGGGGGGGCAAGATACGCAGTATTTT
V: TRBV5-5; size: NA; J: TRBJ2-5; D: NA; CDR3: CASSLGPVETQYF; DNA: TGTGCCAGCAGCTTGGGCCCGGTAGAGACCCAGTACTTC
V: TRBV7-9; size: NA; J: TRBJ2-7; D: NA; CDR3: CASSLWANESYEQYF; DNA: TGTGCCAGCAGCTTATGGGCGAACGAGTCCTACGAGCAGTACTTC
V: TRBV9; size: NA; J: TRBJ2-3; D: NA; CDR3: CASSYHFTDTQYF; DNA: TGTGCCAGCAGCTATCACTTCACAGATACGCAGTATTTT
V: TRBV7-9; size: many; J: TRBJ2-7; D: TRBD2; CDR3: CASSPGTSALGEQYF; DNA: TGTGCCAGCAGCCCGGGGACTAGCGCCTTGGGAGAGCAGTACTTC